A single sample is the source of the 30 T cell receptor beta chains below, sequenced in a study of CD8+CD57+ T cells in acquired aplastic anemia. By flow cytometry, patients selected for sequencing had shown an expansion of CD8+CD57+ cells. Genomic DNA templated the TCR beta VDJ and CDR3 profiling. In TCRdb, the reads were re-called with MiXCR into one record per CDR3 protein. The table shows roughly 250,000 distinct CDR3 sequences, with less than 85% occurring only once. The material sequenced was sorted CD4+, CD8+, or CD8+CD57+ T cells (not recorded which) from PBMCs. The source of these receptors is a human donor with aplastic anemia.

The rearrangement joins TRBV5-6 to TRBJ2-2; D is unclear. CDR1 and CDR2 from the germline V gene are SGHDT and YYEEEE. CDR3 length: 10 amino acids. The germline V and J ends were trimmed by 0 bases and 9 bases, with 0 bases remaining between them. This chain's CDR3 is CASSLGELFF. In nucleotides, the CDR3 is TGTGCCAGCAGCTTGGGGGAGCTGTTTTTT.

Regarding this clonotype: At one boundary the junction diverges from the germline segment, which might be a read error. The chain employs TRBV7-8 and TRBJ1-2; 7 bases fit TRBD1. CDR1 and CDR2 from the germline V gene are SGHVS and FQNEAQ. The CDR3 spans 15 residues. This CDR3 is CACSFHPDGTALYTF. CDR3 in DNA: TGTGCCTGCAGCTTTCATCCAGACGGGACAGCCCTTTACACCTTC.

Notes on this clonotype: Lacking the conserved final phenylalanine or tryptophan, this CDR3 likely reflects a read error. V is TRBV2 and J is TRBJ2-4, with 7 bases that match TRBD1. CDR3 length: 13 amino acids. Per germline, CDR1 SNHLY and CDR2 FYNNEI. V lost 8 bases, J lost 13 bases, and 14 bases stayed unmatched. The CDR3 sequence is CASGEGGTKTQYC. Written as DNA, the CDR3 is TGTGCCAGCGGGGAAGGGGGCACCAAAACGCAGTACTGT.

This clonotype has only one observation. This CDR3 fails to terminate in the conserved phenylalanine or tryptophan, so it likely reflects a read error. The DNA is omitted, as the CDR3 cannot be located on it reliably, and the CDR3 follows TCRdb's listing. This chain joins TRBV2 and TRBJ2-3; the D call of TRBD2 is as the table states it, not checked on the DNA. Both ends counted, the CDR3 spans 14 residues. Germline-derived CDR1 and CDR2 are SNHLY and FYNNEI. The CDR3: CASGVAGGPAQYFC.

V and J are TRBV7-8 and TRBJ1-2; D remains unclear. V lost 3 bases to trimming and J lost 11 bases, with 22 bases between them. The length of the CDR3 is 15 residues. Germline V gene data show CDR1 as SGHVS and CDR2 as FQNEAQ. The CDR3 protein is CASSFHPGGNYLYTF. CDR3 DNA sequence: TGTGCCAGCAGCTTTCATCCAGGCGGCAACTACCTTTACACCTTC.

This CDR3 reads CASSLINRDEQYF. The CDR3 DNA reads TGTGCCAGCAGCTTAATCAACCGGGACGAGCAGTACTTC. The rearrangement uses TRBV7-3 and TRBJ2-7; no clear D. Germline values: CDR1 SGHTA, CDR2 FQGTGA. The germline V and J ends were trimmed by 1 base and 5 bases, with 9 bases remaining between them. The CDR3 consists of 13 residues.

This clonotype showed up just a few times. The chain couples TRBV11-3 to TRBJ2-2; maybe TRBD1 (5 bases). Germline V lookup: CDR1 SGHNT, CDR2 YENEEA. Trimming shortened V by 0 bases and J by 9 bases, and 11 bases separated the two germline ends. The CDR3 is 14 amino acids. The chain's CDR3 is CASSLDLTARELFF. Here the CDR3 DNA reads TGTGCCAGCAGCTTAGATCTGACAGCCCGGGAGCTGTTTTTT. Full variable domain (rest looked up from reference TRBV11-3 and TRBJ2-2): EAGVVQSPRYKIIEKKQPVAFWCNPISGHNTLYWYLQNLGQGPELLIRYENEEAVDDSQLPKDRFSAERLKGVDSTLKIQPAELGDSAVYLCASSLDLTARELFFGEGSRLTVL.

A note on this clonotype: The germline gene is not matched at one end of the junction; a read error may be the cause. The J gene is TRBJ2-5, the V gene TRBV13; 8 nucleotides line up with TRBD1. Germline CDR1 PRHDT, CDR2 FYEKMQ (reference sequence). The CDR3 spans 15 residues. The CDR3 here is CASSARTGPQEAQYF. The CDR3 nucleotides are TGTGCCAGTAGCGCCCGGACAGGGCCCCAAGAGGCCCAGTACTTC.

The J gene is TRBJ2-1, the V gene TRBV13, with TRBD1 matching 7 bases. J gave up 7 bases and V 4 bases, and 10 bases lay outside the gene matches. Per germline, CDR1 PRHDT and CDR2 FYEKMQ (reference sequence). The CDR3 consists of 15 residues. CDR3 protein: CASSSRDSGLNEQFF. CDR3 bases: TGTGCCAGCAGCTCACGGGACAGTGGCTTGAATGAGCAGTTCTTC.

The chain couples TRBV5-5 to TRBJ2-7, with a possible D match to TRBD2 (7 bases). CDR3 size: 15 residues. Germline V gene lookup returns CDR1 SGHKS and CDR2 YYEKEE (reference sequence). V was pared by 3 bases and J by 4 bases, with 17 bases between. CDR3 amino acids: CASSSGEGGRYEQYF. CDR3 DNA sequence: TGTGCCAGCAGCTCGGGGGAGGGGGGGCGTTACGAGCAGTACTTC.

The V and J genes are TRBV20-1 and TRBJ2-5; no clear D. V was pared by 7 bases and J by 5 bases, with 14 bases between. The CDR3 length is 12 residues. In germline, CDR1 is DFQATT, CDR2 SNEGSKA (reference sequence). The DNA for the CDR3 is TGCAGTGTCGGCGAGGCTGCCGAGACCCAGTACTTC. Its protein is CSVGEAAETQYF.

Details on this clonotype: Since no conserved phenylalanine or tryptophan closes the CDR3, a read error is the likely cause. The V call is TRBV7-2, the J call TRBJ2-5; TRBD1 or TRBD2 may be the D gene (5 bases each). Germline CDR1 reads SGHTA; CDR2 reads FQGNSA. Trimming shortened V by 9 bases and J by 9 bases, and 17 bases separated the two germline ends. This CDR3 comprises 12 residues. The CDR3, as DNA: TGTGCCAGACACGGGGCTAGGGAGCCCCAGTACTAC. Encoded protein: CARHGAREPQYY.

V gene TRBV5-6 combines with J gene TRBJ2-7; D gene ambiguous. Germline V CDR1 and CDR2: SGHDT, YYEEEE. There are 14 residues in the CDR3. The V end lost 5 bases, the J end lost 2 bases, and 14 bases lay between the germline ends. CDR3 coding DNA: TGTGCCAGCAGTTTTTCCCCGCTAGCCTACGAGCAGTACTTC. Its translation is CASSFSPLAYEQYF.

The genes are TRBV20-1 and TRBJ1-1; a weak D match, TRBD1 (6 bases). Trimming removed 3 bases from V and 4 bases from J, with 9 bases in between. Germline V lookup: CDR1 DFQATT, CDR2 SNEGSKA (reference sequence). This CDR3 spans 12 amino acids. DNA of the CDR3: TGCAGTGCTAGCGACAGGCCCACTGAAGCTTTCTTT. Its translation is CSASDRPTEAFF.

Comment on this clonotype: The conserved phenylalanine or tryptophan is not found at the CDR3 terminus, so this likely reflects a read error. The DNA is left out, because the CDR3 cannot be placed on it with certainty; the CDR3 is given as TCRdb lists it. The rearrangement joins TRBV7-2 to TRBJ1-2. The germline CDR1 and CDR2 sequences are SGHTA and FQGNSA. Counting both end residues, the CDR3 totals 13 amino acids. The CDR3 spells CASSQGLGGDSPY.

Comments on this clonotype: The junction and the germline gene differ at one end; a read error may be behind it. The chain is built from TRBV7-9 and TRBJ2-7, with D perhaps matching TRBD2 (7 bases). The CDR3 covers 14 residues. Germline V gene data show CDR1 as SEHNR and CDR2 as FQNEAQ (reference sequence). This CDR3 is CASSGRSLGGGQEF. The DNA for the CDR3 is TGTGCCAGCAGCGGCCGAAGCCTAGGGGGGGGCCAGGAGTTC.

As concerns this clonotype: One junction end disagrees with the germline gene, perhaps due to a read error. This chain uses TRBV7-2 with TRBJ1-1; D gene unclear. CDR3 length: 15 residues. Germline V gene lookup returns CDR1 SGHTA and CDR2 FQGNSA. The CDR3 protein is CASSQGLAGNNTFFF. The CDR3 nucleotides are TGCGCCAGCAGCCAAGGCCTTGCAGGTAACAACACCTTCTTCTTT.

The CDR3 protein is CASSDGRLQWEKLFF. The CDR3 DNA follows: TGTGCCAGCAGTGATGGGCGCCTTCAATGGGAAAAACTGTTTTTT. The chain joins TRBV25-1 to TRBJ1-4, with unresolved D. V was trimmed by 3 bases and J by 8 bases, leaving 16 bases between them. The CDR3 length is 15 residues. Germline values: CDR1 MGHDK, CDR2 SYGVNS.

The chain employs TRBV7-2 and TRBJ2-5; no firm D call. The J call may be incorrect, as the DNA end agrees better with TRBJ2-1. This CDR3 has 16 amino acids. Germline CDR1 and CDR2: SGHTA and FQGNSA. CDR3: CASSLAGSPDRQDQFF. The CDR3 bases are TGTGCCAGCAGCTTAGCGGGAAGTCCCGATAGGCAGGATCAGTTCTTC.

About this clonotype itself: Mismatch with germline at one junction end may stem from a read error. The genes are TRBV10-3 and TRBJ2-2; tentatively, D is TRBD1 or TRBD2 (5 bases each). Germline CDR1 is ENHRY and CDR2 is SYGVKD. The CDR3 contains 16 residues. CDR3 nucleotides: TGTGCCAGCAGTGAGTACCATACAGGAGGAGTCCCAGCATTGTGGTTT. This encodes CASSEYHTGGVPALWF.

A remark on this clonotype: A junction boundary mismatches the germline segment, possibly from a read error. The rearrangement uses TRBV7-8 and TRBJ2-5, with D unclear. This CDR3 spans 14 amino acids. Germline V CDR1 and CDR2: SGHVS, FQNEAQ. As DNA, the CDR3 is TGTGCCACCAGCAGGACCGCCAGCCAAGAGACCCAGTACTTC. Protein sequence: CATSRTASQETQYF.

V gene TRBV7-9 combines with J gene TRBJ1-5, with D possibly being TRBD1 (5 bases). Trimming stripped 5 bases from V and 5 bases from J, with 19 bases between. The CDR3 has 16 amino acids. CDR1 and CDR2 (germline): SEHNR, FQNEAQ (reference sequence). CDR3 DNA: TGTGCCAGCAGCGACCAGCCCGGACATTCCGATCAGCCCCAGCATTTT. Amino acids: CASSDQPGHSDQPQHF.

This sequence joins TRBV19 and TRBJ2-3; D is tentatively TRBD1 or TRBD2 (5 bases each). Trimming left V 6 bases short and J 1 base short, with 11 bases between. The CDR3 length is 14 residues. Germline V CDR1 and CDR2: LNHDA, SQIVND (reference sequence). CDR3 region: CASRRGAGTDTQYF. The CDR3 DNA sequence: TGTGCCAGTAGACGGGGCGCAGGCACAGATACGCAGTATTTT. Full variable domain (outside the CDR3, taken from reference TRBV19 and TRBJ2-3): DGGITQSPKYLFRKEGQNVTLSCEQNLNHDAMYWYRQDPGQGLRLIYYSQIVNDFQKGDIAEGYSVSREKKESFPLTVTSAQKNPTAFYLCASRRGAGTDTQYFGPGTRLTVL.

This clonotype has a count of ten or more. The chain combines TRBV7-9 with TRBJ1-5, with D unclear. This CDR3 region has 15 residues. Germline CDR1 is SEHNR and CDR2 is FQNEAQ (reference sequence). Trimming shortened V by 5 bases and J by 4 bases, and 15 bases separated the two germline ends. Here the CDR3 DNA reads TGTGCCAGCAGCGGGTTAGAGGGCACAAATCAGCCCCAGCATTTT. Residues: CASSGLEGTNQPQHF.

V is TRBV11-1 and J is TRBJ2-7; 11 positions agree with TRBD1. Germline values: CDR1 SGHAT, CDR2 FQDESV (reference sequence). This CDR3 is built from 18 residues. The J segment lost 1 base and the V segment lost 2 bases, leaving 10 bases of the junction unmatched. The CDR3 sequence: CASSLRDRGTALSYEQYV. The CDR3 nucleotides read TGTGCCAGCAGCTTAAGGGACAGGGGGACAGCCCTTTCCTACGAGCAGTACGTC.

This CDR3 reads CASSRPGTATQYF. CDR3 nucleotides: TGTGCCAGCAGTCGTCCCGGAACAGCGACCCAGTACTTC. The V call is TRBV25-1, the J call TRBJ2-5; no reliable D call. V shed 5 bases and J shed 7 bases, with 14 bases lying between them. This CDR3 has 13 residues. Germline CDR1 is MGHDK and CDR2 is SYGVNS.

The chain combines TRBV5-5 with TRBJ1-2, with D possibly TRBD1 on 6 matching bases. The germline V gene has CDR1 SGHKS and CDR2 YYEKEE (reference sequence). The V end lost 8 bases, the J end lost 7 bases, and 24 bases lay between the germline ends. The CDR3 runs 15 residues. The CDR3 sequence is CARRDNREPSSGYTF. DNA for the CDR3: TGTGCCAGGCGGGACAACAGGGAACCCTCTAGTGGCTACACCTTC.

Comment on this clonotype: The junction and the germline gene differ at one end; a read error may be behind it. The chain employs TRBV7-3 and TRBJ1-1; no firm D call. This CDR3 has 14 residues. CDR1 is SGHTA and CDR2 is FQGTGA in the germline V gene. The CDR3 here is CASSYPATNTEPFF. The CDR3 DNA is TGTGCCAGCAGCTATCCGGCCACTAACACTGAACCTTTCTTT.

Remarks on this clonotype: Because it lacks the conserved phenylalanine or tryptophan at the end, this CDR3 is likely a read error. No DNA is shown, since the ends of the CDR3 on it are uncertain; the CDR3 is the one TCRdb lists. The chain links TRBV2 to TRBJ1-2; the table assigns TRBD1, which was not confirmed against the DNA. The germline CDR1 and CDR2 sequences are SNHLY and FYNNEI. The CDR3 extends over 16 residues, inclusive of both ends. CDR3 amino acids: CASSYVQDNFEQYFTP.

CDR3 sequence: CASRYGGTQTQHF. CDR3 coding DNA: TGTGCCAGCAGGTACGGGGGCACTCAGACGCAGCATTTT. The V and J genes are TRBV2 and TRBJ1-5; a possible D gene is TRBD1 (6 bases). The CDR3 covers 13 residues. The V and J ends lost 6 bases and 13 bases respectively, with 19 bases between them. CDR1 SNHLY and CDR2 FYNNEI come from the germline V gene.